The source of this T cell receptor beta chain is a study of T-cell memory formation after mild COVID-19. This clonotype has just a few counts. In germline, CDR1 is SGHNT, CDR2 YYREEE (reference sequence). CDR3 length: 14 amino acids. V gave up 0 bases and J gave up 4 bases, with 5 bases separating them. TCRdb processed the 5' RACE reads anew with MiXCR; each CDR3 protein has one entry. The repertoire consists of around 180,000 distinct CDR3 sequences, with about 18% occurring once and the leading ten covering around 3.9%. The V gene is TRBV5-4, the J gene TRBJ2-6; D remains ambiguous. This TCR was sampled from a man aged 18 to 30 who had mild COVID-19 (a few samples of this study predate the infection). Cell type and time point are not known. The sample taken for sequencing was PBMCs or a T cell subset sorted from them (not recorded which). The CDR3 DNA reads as TGTGCCAGCAGCTTGGTCGGGGGGGCCAACGTCCTGACTTTC. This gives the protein CASSLVGGANVLTF.